This T cell receptor beta chain was sequenced for a study of sequential checkpoint blockade in melanoma. As for the study in general: Each arm's sequence ended with maintenance nivolumab.

Generated by immunoSEQ multiplex PCR, the TCRdb table keeps only in-frame clones and is missing some. The sample holds 9,500 to 15,000 clones, roughly 80% seen once. There are 18 residues in the CDR3. CDR1 LGHNA and CDR2 YSLEER come from the germline V gene. V trimming: 0 bases; J trimming: 0 bases; junction bases outside the gene matches: 7. This clone is a singleton in its sample. Treatment denoted: randomized to nivolumab then ipilimumab (arm A) or the reverse (arm B). The chain joins TRBV4-3 to TRBJ1-4; 7 nucleotides line up with TRBD1. This material consisted of CD8+ T cells sorted from blood (inferred from file names), taken from a patient given nivolumab and ipilimumab in sequence. The sequence was collected from a human donor with melanoma. CDR3 sequence: CASSQERTGETTNEKLFF. CDR3 nucleotides: TGCGCCAGCAGCCAAGAAAGAACAGGGGAGACAACTAATGAAAAACTGTTTTTT.